The sequence of this T cell receptor (beta chain) was determined in a study of PD-L1 blockade in urothelial cancer. Clones were sequenced by immunoSEQ multiplex PCR, and TCRdb holds only the in-frame ones, with some missing. The data contain roughly 43,000 clones, 80% of them singletons. The time point: pretreatment peripheral blood. Trimming cost V 4 bases and J 3 bases; bases outside gene matches: 17. Per germline, CDR1 SGHAT and CDR2 FQNNGV. This CDR3 is 19 amino acids long. The TCR sequence derives from a man in his sixties with urothelial cancer. The material was PBMCs, obtained around atezolizumab (anti-PD-L1) treatment. V usage is TRBV11-2 and J usage is TRBJ2-7; 11 positions agree with TRBD2. Here the CDR3 DNA reads TGTGCCAGCAGCTCCGTTCCCCCCTTTAGCGGGGGGGCATTCTACGAGCAGTACTTC. Amino acid sequence: CASSSVPPFSGGAFYEQYF.